This T cell receptor beta chain came from a study of blood T cell repertoires in COVID-19. As for the study in general: Acute and convalescent COVID-19 specimens originated in the United States, Italy and Spain. In each case, the material was cDNA or gDNA derived from T cells, B-cell-depleted T cells, or PBMCs.

Under the authors' procedure: Cell counts per sample came from amplifying reference gene primers. Measured with immunoSEQ multiplex PCR; TCRdb has only the in-frame clones, and not every one. V and J calls and clone size are as listed in that table; D and trimming were resolved from the DNA. The sample consists of about 300,000 clones, 70% to 90% of them appearing once. V gave up 6 bases and J gave up 2 bases, with 15 bases separating them. Looked up from germline, CDR1 is LGHNA and CDR2 is YSLEER. This CDR3 spans 15 amino acids. V gene TRBV4-3 combines with J gene TRBJ2-3; tentative D call: TRBD2 (6 bases). The source material was peripheral blood. The origin of this receptor is a man between 65 and 85 years old with acute or convalescent COVID-19. The CDR3 loop is CASRREEALTDTQYF. CDR3 sequence (DNA): TGCGCCAGCAGGAGGGAGGAGGCCCTCACAGATACGCAGTATTTT.